This T cell receptor beta chain is drawn from a study of shared clonotypes between healthy human individuals. Across the study: There were three CD4 naive, three CD4 memory, two CD8 naive and one CD8 memory plates per donor.

Method: immunoSEQ multiplex PCR; TCRdb's copy keeps in-frame clones and lacks some. Of under 1,100,000 clones in the sample, 70% to 80% were seen once. With 4 bases removed from V and 3 bases from J, the gap between germline ends came to 18 bases. Germline V gene lookup returns CDR1 SGHNT and CDR2 YYREEE (reference sequence). The CDR3 loop spans 16 amino acids. The clonotype was recovered from a man aged 18-30 years in good health. Some clones in this sample may be carry-over from other donors' samples. The sample consisted of memory CD4+ T cells from PBMCs. Described subset: CD45RA-negative fraction. The chain is built from TRBV5-4 and TRBJ2-3; tentative D call: TRBD2 (5 bases). CDR3 region: CASSPGGRPFTDTQYF. The DNA for the CDR3 is TGTGCCAGCAGCCCCGGTGGGAGACCCTTTACAGATACGCAGTATTTT. Using reference TRBV5-4 and TRBJ2-3 for the parts outside the CDR3, the full variable domain is ETGVTQSPTHLIKTRGQQVTLRCSSQSGHNTVSWYQQALGQGPQFIFQYYREEENGRGNFPPRFSGLQFPNYSSELNVNALELDDSALYLCASSPGGRPFTDTQYFGPGTRLTVL.